This T cell receptor (beta chain) derives from a study of control samples from healthy donors and cancer patients. CDR3 length: 16 amino acids. Germline V CDR1 and CDR2: LNHDA, SQIVND (reference sequence). The germline V and J ends were trimmed by 1 base and 5 bases, with 15 bases remaining between them. This table comes from immunoSEQ multiplex PCR, and its TCRdb copy is limited to in-frame clones, with some not included. Altogether some 13,000 clones are present, less than 95% being singletons, with the ten largest covering more than 20%. This TCR derives from a man aged 65 to 79 with head and neck cancer. The chain joins TRBV19 to TRBJ1-5; TRBD1 might be the D (6 bases). The material sequenced was PBMCs. The CDR3 spells CASSIASAGAHQPQHF. The CDR3 region has the DNA TGTGCCAGTAGTATAGCCTCGGCAGGGGCACATCAGCCCCAGCATTTT.